The next 12 T cell receptor beta chains were all read from a single sample in a study of blood T cells in healthy people across ages. Sample-barcoded 5' priming and a J-beta primer mix drove a second PCR of roughly 6 to 12 cycles. TCRdb used MiXCR to reprocess the 5' RACE reads, holding one entry per CDR3 protein. The data hold 870,000 or so distinct CDR3 sequences, with more than 25% observed a single time. Sequencing used blood. All receptors derive from a woman older than 75 in good health.

V is TRBV7-2 and J is TRBJ1-2; 10 nucleotides align to TRBD1. The V gene end was trimmed by 1 base and the J gene end by 4 bases; junction bases not matched to a gene: 15. The CDR3 totals 19 residues. From germline, CDR1 is SGHTA and CDR2 FQGNSA. The CDR3 DNA follows: TGTGCCAGCAGCTTAGTGGTGGTCCTTGGGGGGACAGGGGTCTATGGCTACACCTTC. As protein: CASSLVVVLGGTGVYGYTF. Full variable domain (outside the CDR3, taken from reference TRBV7-2 and TRBJ1-2): GAGVSQSPSNKVTEKGKDVELRCDPISGHTALYWYRQSLGQGLEFLIYFQGNSAPDKSGLPSDRFSAERTGGSVSTLTIQRTQQEDSAVYLCASSLVVVLGGTGVYGYTFGSGTRLTVV.

This clonotype appeared many times. This chain links TRBV6-5 with TRBJ2-7; 10 nucleotides line up with TRBD1. V was clipped by 6 bases and J by 3 bases; unmatched bases: 8. CDR1 and CDR2 (germline): MNHEY, SVGAGI. The CDR3 is made up of 15 amino acids. The CDR3 protein is CASSPSGQGNYEQYF. The CDR3, as DNA: TGTGCCAGCAGCCCTTCGGGACAGGGGAACTACGAGCAGTACTTC.

The chain joins TRBV6-2 or TRBV6-3 to TRBJ2-2; D ambiguous. Trimming pared 6 bases from V and 8 bases from J, leaving 16 bases between. CDR3 length: 14 amino acids. Germline assignment: CDR1 MNHEY and CDR2 SVGEGT. The CDR3 protein is CASRSMRESGELFF. CDR3 bases: TGTGCCAGCAGATCGATGCGAGAATCTGGGGAGCTGTTTTTT.

This clonotype was counted a few times. The V gene is TRBV30, the J gene TRBJ1-4; unclear D gene. Germline CDR1 reads GTSNPN; CDR2 reads SVGIG (reference sequence). CDR3 length equals 13 residues. The V and J ends lost 1 base and 4 bases respectively, with 7 bases between them. CDR3 sequence (DNA): TGTGCCTGGAGTGAAGGGATTAATGAAAAACTGTTTTTT. The encoded protein is CAWSEGINEKLFF.

The sample holds many counts of this clonotype. The CDR3 region is CASSLRETYNEQFF. The DNA of the CDR3 is TGCGCCAGCAGCTTGCGGGAAACTTACAATGAGCAGTTCTTC. This chain uses TRBV5-1 with TRBJ2-1, with D maybe TRBD2 (5 bases). There are 14 residues in the CDR3. The ends were cut back, 1 base at V and 4 bases at J, with 9 bases in the middle. CDR1 and CDR2 (germline): SGHRS, YFSETQ.

This clonotype was seen more than once but under ten times. The CDR3 reads CSANPVAEAFF. The CDR3 DNA sequence: TGCAGTGCTAACCCCGTGGCTGAAGCTTTCTTT. The chain combines TRBV20-1 with TRBJ1-1; unclear D gene. The V end lost 4 bases, the J end lost 6 bases, and 9 bases lay between the germline ends. The CDR3 is made up of 11 amino acids. Germline V CDR1 and CDR2: DFQATT, SNEGSKA (reference sequence).

This clonotype was counted many times. The rearrangement links TRBV20-1 to TRBJ2-3; D call uncertain. The V end lost 2 bases, the J end lost 4 bases, and 13 bases lay between the germline ends. The V gene's germline CDR1 is DFQATT and CDR2 SNEGSKA (reference sequence). CDR3 length: 14 amino acids. Here the CDR3 reads CSARPVRVPDTQYF. The CDR3 DNA is TGCAGTGCTAGACCCGTTAGAGTCCCAGATACGCAGTATTTT.

This clonotype was seen a few times. The CDR3 DNA follows: TGTGCCAGCAGCTCAACTACAGGGGGCCAGGGAGAAGCTTTCTTT. It is translated as CASSSTTGGQGEAFF. The chain has TRBV11-2 and TRBJ1-1, with TRBD1 matching 9 bases. V gave up 4 bases and J gave up 8 bases; unmatched junction bases: 11. Per the germline V gene, CDR1 is SGHAT and CDR2 is FQNNGV. The CDR3 loop spans 15 amino acids.

The sample holds many counts of this clonotype. The chain uses TRBV11-2 and TRBJ2-1; D assignment may be TRBD1 or TRBD2 (5 bases each). Trimming removed 5 bases at V and 4 bases at J, with 15 bases between. Germline V lookup: CDR1 SGHAT, CDR2 FQNNGV. This CDR3 is 15 amino acids long. The CDR3: CASSRGRAFYNEQFF. CDR3 nucleotide sequence: TGTGCCAGCAGCCGGGGCAGGGCTTTTTACAATGAGCAGTTCTTC.

This clonotype came up a few times. J is TRBJ1-4 and V is TRBV27; 7 bases align to TRBD1. Germline V lookup: CDR1 MNHEY, CDR2 SMNVEV (reference sequence). CDR3 length: 14 amino acids. The junction had 6 bases not matched to a gene; V was cut back by 10 bases and J by 1 base. CDR3 sequence (DNA): TGTGCCACTAGGGGGCGGGTAACTAATGAAAAACTGTTTTTT. Protein sequence: CATRGRVTNEKLFF. Full variable domain (outside the CDR3, taken from reference TRBV27 and TRBJ1-4): EAQVTQNPRYLITVTGKKLTVTCSQNMNHEYMSWYRQDPGLGLRQIYYSMNVEVTDKGDVPEGYKVSRKEKRNFPLILESPSPNQTSLYFCATRGRVTNEKLFFGSGTQLSVL.

The rearrangement joins TRBV27 to TRBJ2-5, with D perhaps TRBD2 (5 bases). Trimming removed 3 bases at V and 5 bases at J, with 16 bases between. In germline, CDR1 is MNHEY, CDR2 SMNVEV (reference sequence). The CDR3 has 15 amino acids. The CDR3 nucleotides read TGTGCCAGCAGTTTGAGAGGGATGCTGGGGGAGACCCAGTACTTC. Protein sequence: CASSLRGMLGETQYF.

The chain joins TRBV20-1 to TRBJ1-2; D not certain. Between the trimmed V and J ends, which lost 0 bases and 6 bases, there was a span of 14 bases. The CDR3 loop spans 14 amino acids. Germline values: CDR1 DFQATT, CDR2 SNEGSKA (reference sequence). The CDR3 region is CSARDRGELHGYTF. Here the CDR3 DNA reads TGCAGTGCTAGAGATCGGGGAGAGTTGCATGGCTACACCTTC.